The 17 T cell receptor beta chains reported below all come from one sample, sequenced in a study of blood T cell repertoires in COVID-19. Method: immunoSEQ multiplex PCR; TCRdb's copy keeps in-frame clones and lacks some. The repertoire has around 50,000 clones, 88% of them found once; the top ten carry over 8.5%. Sequencing was performed on peripheral blood. These receptors all stem from a man between 50 and 59 years old with active COVID-19.

The sample holds one count of this clone. The chain recombines TRBV4-3 with TRBJ2-3, with 7 bases identical to TRBD1. J gave up 1 base and V 0 bases, and 1 base lay outside the gene matches. Per the germline V gene, CDR1 is LGHNA and CDR2 is YSLEER. This CDR3 contains 15 residues. CDR3 region: CASSQEGTGTDTQYF. As DNA, the CDR3 is TGCGCCAGCAGCCAAGAAGGGACAGGCACAGATACGCAGTATTTT.

The chain employs TRBV5-6 and TRBJ1-4; perhaps TRBD1 as D (6 bases). The CDR3 length is 16 residues. Trimming removed 0 bases from V and 8 bases from J, with 17 bases in between. The V gene's germline CDR1 is SGHDT and CDR2 YYEEEE. CDR3 coding DNA: TGTGCCAGCAGCTTGGGAATACAGGGACAAAAAGAAAAACTGTTTTTT. It encodes CASSLGIQGQKEKLFF. Complete variable domain (other parts from reference TRBV5-6 and TRBJ1-4): DAGVTQSPTHLIKTRGQQVTLRCSPKSGHDTVSWYQQALGQGPQFIFQYYEEEERQRGNFPDRFSGHQFPNYSSELNVNALLLGDSALYLCASSLGIQGQKEKLFFGSGTQLSVL.

V is TRBV19 and J is TRBJ2-1; 16 nucleotides agree with TRBD2. V lost 5 bases and J lost 9; bases outside the gene matches: 10. In germline, CDR1 is LNHDA, CDR2 SQIVND (reference sequence). This CDR3 is built from 17 residues. The DNA of the CDR3 is TGTGCCAGTAGTGTCTCGGGACTAGCGGGAGGGCGTGGTGAGCAGTTCTTC. It is translated as CASSVSGLAGGRGEQFF.

Points on this clone: One end of the junction varies from germline; a read error may be responsible. The chain carries TRBV28 and TRBJ1-1, with TRBD1 as a possible D gene (6 bases). The CDR3 has 16 residues. Germline values: CDR1 MDHEN, CDR2 SYDVKM. The CDR3 is CASSSPSLGTKAEAFF. The CDR3 bases are TGTGCCAGCAGTTCTCCCTCCCTCGGGACAAAAGCTGAGGCTTTCTTT.

This clone was seen a handful of times. CDR3 protein: CASSGTRLNTEAFF. The CDR3 DNA reads as TGTGCCAGCAGTGGGACAAGATTGAACACTGAAGCTTTCTTT. The V gene is TRBV27, the J gene TRBJ1-1, with TRBD1 as a possible D gene (6 bases). This CDR3 region has 14 residues. The ends were cut back, 5 bases at V and 0 bases at J, with 10 bases in the middle. CDR1 is MNHEY, CDR2 SMNVEV, per germline (reference sequence).

This rearrangement joins TRBV3-1 (or the pseudogene TRBV3-2) to TRBJ2-3; 11 positions match TRBD2. Germline values: CDR1 LGHDT, CDR2 YNNKEL (reference sequence). The CDR3 is 15 amino acids. V lost 5 bases and J lost 3; bases outside the gene matches: 4. As DNA, the CDR3 is TGTGCCAGCAGCGGCTCTAGCGGGGGGACAGATACGCAGTATTTT. It encodes CASSGSSGGTDTQYF.

This rearrangement joins TRBV5-1 to TRBJ2-3; the match to TRBD2 covers 8 bases. The CDR3 spans 15 residues. J was trimmed by 5 bases and V by 0 bases; bases with no gene match: 5. Germline V gives CDR1 SGHRS, CDR2 YFSETQ. The CDR3 here is CASSLVLAEEDTQYF. The CDR3 coding sequence is TGCGCCAGCAGCTTGGTACTAGCGGAGGAAGATACGCAGTATTTT.

The CDR3 loop is CASSTRLAPETQYF. In nucleotides, the CDR3 is TGTGCCAGTAGTACAAGACTAGCCCCCGAGACCCAGTACTTC. The V gene is TRBV19, the J gene TRBJ2-5; TRBD2 matches at 7 bases. V was pared by 4 bases and J by 5 bases, with 7 bases of the junction left unmatched. The CDR3 contains 14 residues. Per germline, CDR1 LNHDA and CDR2 SQIVND (reference sequence).

The chain carries TRBV7-7 and TRBJ2-7, with D possibly TRBD2 on 6 matching bases. The V gene lost 5 bases and the J gene lost 4 bases, with 18 bases spanning the gap. The CDR3 is 15 amino acids. Germline V lookup: CDR1 SSHAT, CDR2 FNYEAQ (reference sequence). In DNA, the CDR3 is TGTGCCAGCAGCCCAACGTTTGAGGAGGGGTACGAGCAGTACTTC. It yields the protein CASSPTFEEGYEQYF.

This clone was counted once. This chain links TRBV3-1 (or the pseudogene TRBV3-2) with TRBJ2-7; D perhaps matches TRBD2 (5 bases). Germline V gene sequence: CDR1 LGHDT, CDR2 YNNKEL (reference sequence). V gave up 5 bases and J gave up 2 bases, with 13 bases separating them. The CDR3 totals 14 residues. The CDR3 DNA follows: TGTGCCAGCAGCGTAGGAGGAATAGCCTACGAGCAGTACTTC. Its protein is CASSVGGIAYEQYF.

This chain joins TRBV6-1 and TRBJ2-1; TRBD2 agrees at 7 bases. The J segment lost 4 bases and the V segment lost 4 bases, leaving 10 bases of the junction unmatched. The CDR3 has 16 amino acids. From germline, CDR1 is MNHNS and CDR2 SASEGT. CDR3 DNA sequence: TGTGCCAGCAGTGGTACGGCTAGCGGACCTTACAATGAGCAGTTCTTC. Encoded protein: CASSGTASGPYNEQFF.

This clone was counted once. The chain is built from TRBV5-8 and TRBJ1-2, with 7 nucleotides matching TRBD1. Looked up from germline, CDR1 is SGHTS and CDR2 is YDEGEE. The CDR3 has 15 residues. The ends lost 0 bases at V and 2 bases at J; junction bases unmatched: 4. The CDR3 nucleotides read TGTGCCAGCAGCTTGGTCGGCAGGGGGAACTATGGCTACACCTTC. This translates into CASSLVGRGNYGYTF.

This clone came up once. The chain recombines TRBV7-9 with TRBJ2-4; 8 bases fit TRBD2. Germline CDR1 and CDR2: SEHNR and FQNEAQ (reference sequence). The CDR3 has 15 amino acids. V was pared by 1 base and J by 3 bases, with 2 bases of the junction left unmatched. In nucleotides, the CDR3 is TGTGCCAGCAGCTTAGGCGCGGGGGGCAAAAACATTCAGTACTTC. The encoded protein is CASSLGAGGKNIQYF.

This clone has just a few counts. The chain recombines TRBV19 with TRBJ2-5; D ambiguous. Per germline, CDR1 LNHDA and CDR2 SQIVND (reference sequence). The CDR3 length is 15 residues. V was cut by 4 bases and J by 5 bases, with 17 bases left in between. CDR3 region: CASSKPSSVGETQYF. In nucleotides, the CDR3 is TGTGCCAGTAGTAAGCCGTCCTCCGTCGGGGAGACCCAGTACTTC.

V and J are TRBV6-4 and TRBJ1-2; TRBD1 agrees at 7 bases. Germline CDR1 reads MRHNA; CDR2 reads SNTAGT. This CDR3 has 13 amino acids. V lost 6 bases, J lost 6 bases, and 7 bases stayed unmatched. The CDR3 nucleotides are TGTGCCAGCAGCCCCTCCGGGACAGATGGCTACACCTTC. It specifies CASSPSGTDGYTF.

The J gene is TRBJ1-3, the V gene TRBV20-1; D may be TRBD1 (5 bases). Trimming cost V 3 bases and J 8 bases, with 8 bases left between them. This CDR3 has 11 residues. CDR1 is DFQATT, CDR2 SNEGSKA, per germline (reference sequence). Here the CDR3 reads CSARAGDTIYF. The DNA of the CDR3 is TGCAGTGCTAGGGCGGGGGACACCATATATTTT.

This chain joins TRBV4-2 and TRBJ2-2; D perhaps matches TRBD2 (6 bases). V was pared by 8 bases and J by 1 base, with 17 bases between. The CDR3 length is 16 residues. Germline lookup yields CDR1 LGHNA and CDR2 YNFKEQ. The CDR3 here is CASGEAITMNTGELFF. The CDR3, as DNA: TGTGCCAGCGGGGAGGCGATTACGATGAACACCGGGGAGCTGTTTTTT.